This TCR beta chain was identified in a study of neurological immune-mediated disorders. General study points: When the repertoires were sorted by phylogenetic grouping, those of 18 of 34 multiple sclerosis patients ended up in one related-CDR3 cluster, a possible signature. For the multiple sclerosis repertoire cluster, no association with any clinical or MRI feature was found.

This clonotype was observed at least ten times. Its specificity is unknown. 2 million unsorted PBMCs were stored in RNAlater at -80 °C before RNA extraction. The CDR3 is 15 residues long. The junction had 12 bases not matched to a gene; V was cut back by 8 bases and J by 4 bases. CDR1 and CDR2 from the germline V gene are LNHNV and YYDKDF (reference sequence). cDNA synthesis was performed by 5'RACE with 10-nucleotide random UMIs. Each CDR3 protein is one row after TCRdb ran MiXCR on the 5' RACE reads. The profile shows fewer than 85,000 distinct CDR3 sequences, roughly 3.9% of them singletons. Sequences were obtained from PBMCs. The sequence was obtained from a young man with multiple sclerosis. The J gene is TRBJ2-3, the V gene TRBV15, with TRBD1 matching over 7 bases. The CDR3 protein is CATDLAGGTADTQYF. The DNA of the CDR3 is TGTGCCACCGACTTGGCAGGGGGAACGGCAGATACGCAGTATTTT.